This TCR beta chain was recovered during a study of cytomegalovirus exposure and HLA in healthy donors. General study results and limits: Several of the most significant clusters were apparently associated with common viral pathogens in a later analysis. When a later analysis was performed, an Asian-associated ancestry cluster reportedly had fewer N-insertions than the roughly 640-donor mean. The study put 160 or so TCR beta chains on its list as cytomegalovirus-associated.

Comments on this clone: The antigen remains undetermined.

Germline CDR1 reads SGHNT; CDR2 reads YYREEE (reference sequence). The length of the CDR3 is 12 residues. The PCR contained 60 Vbeta and 13 Jbeta primers. Clones were read by immunoSEQ multiplex PCR, and TCRdb kept only the in-frame ones, dropping some. The profile shows approximately 170,000 clones, under 80% of them singletons. The sequenced material came from PBMCs. The chain employs TRBV5-4 and TRBJ2-5; D perhaps matches TRBD1 (6 bases). The J call may be mistaken, given a closer DNA end match to TRBJ2-7. The clonotype comes from a female donor in good health and CMV-seronegative. The CDR3 reads CASSRDTYEQYF. The CDR3, as DNA: TGTGCCAGCAGCAGGGACACCTACGAGCAGTACTTC.